This T cell receptor beta chain was recovered during a study of glioma-infiltrating T cells after dendritic cell vaccination. Some clones are missing from TCRdb's copy, which holds only in-frame ones; the method was immunoSEQ multiplex PCR. Of 80,000 to 95,000 clones in the sample, about 85% were seen once. Described time point: after dendritic cell vaccination, including at tumor progression/relapse. This clone is medium-sized. CDR3 length: 16 residues. From germline, CDR1 is MGHRA and CDR2 YSYEKL. Between the trimmed V and J ends, which lost 1 base and 2 bases, there was a span of 13 bases. The chain joins TRBV4-1 to TRBJ2-3; D unresolved. The specimen comprised blood, sampled after dendritic cell vaccination. The receptor was derived from a human donor with glioblastoma. The CDR3 DNA reads as TGCGCCAGCAGCCAAGTAAATCTAGTAGTCACAGATACGCAGTATTTT. Protein: CASSQVNLVVTDTQYF.